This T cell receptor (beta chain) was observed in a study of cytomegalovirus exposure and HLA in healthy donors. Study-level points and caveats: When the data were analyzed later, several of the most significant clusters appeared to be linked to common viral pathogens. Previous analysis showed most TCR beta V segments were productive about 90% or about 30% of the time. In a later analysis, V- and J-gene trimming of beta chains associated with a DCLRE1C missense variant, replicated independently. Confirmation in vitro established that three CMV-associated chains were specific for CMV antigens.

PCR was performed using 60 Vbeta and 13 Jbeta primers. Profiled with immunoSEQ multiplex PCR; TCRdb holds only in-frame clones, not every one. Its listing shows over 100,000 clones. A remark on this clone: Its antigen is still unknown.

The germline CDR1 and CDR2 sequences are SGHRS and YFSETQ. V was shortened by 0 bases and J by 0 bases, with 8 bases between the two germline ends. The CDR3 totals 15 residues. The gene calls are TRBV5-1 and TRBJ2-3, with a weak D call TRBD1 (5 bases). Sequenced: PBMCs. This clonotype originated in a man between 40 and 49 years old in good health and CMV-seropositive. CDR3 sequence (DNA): TGCGCCAGCAGCTTGGGTCAGGGAAGCACAGATACGCAGTATTTT. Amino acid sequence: CASSLGQGSTDTQYF.